This TCR beta chain was sequenced during a study of T cell changes during pregnancy in multiple sclerosis. The assay was immunoSEQ multiplex PCR, and TCRdb's table has in-frame clones only and misses some. The sample has about 70,000 clones, about 93% seen once. The germline V gene encodes CDR1 SGDLS and CDR2 YYNGEE. The CDR3 is 15 amino acids. J lost 5 bases, V lost 6 bases, and 10 bases had no gene match. This specimen was peripheral blood, taken in the third trimester of pregnancy. This receptor was identified in a female donor in good health, enrolled as a control in a pregnancy study. The rearrangement links TRBV9 to TRBJ2-3; 9 bases match TRBD1. This CDR3 is CASTPGQGEVDTQYF. DNA for the CDR3: TGTGCCAGCACCCCGGGACAGGGTGAAGTAGATACGCAGTATTTT.